Below, 10 T cell receptor beta chains from the same sample are listed, as sequenced in a study of blood T cells in healthy people across ages. The use of a sample-barcoded 5' primer and a J-beta primer mix characterized a second PCR of about 6 to 11 cycles. One entry per CDR3 protein results from TCRdb running MiXCR on the 5' RACE reads. This sample has 800,000 to 1,000,000 distinct CDR3 sequences, with 45% to 50% found just once. The sequencing input was blood. These receptors came from a man aged 30 to 39 in good health.

This clonotype was recorded a few times. In DNA, the CDR3 is TGTGCCAGCAGTTTAAGGGAAAGCAATCAGCCCCAGCATTTT. This gives the protein CASSLRESNQPQHF. The V and J genes are TRBV28 and TRBJ1-5; no reliable D call. Trimming stripped 2 bases from V and 1 base from J, with 6 bases between. The germline CDR1 and CDR2 sequences are MDHEN and SYDVKM. This CDR3 has 14 residues.

A few counts support this clonotype. The DNA for the CDR3 is TGCGCCAGCAGCCTCTTTAGCAGTAACACTGAAGCTTTCTTT. This codes for CASSLFSSNTEAFF. The genes are TRBV4-1 and TRBJ1-1; D unresolved. V was shortened by 4 bases and J by 2 bases, with 11 bases between the two germline ends. Per the germline V gene, CDR1 is MGHRA and CDR2 is YSYEKL. The CDR3 length is 14 residues.

This clonotype was seen a handful of times. The CDR3 region is CASSTRQGSTDTQYF. DNA for the CDR3: TGTGCCAGCAGCACGAGACAGGGGAGCACAGATACGCAGTATTTT. V is TRBV9 and J is TRBJ2-3, with 8 nucleotides matching TRBD1. Losses at the gene ends were 4 bases for V and 0 bases for J; bases not matched to a gene: 4. The CDR3 is 15 amino acids. In germline, CDR1 is SGDLS, CDR2 YYNGEE.

This clonotype was seen a handful of times. V is TRBV12-3 or TRBV12-4 and J is TRBJ1-5; unclear D gene. Deletions cut 3 bases from V and 2 bases from J, with 11 bases between. The CDR3 contains 15 residues. CDR3 nucleotides: TGTGCCAGCAGTTTCGGAGGGCTTGGCAATCAGCCCCAGCATTTT. This gives the protein CASSFGGLGNQPQHF.

This sequence joins TRBV15 and TRBJ2-7; 11 bases agree with TRBD2. The CDR3 is made up of 16 amino acids. Germline V gene lookup returns CDR1 LNHNV and CDR2 YYDKDF (reference sequence). J gave up 0 bases and V 1 base, and 2 bases lay outside the gene matches. The CDR3 region is CATSRVTSGGSYEQYF. CDR3 DNA sequence: TGTGCCACCAGCAGAGTTACTAGCGGGGGCTCCTACGAGCAGTACTTC.

The chain recombines TRBV5-1 with TRBJ2-1, with 7 bases fitting TRBD1. V lost 0 bases and J lost 3; bases outside the gene matches: 3. This CDR3 spans 15 amino acids. The germline V gene encodes CDR1 SGHRS and CDR2 YFSETQ. This chain's CDR3 is CASSLAGTDYNEQFF. DNA of the CDR3: TGCGCCAGCAGCTTGGCCGGGACAGACTACAATGAGCAGTTCTTC.

The V and J genes are TRBV7-2 and TRBJ2-7; the D gene is possibly TRBD1 (6 bases). The CDR3 totals 15 residues. Germline loops: CDR1 SGHTA, CDR2 FQGNSA. Trimming shortened V by 5 bases and J by 1 base, and 15 bases separated the two germline ends. CDR3 amino acids: CASSPGLGQSYEQYF. The CDR3 nucleotides are TGTGCCAGCAGCCCTGGATTAGGACAGTCCTACGAGCAGTACTTC.

This rearrangement joins TRBV6-2 or TRBV6-3 to TRBJ2-4; TRBD2 might be the D (7 bases). The length of the CDR3 is 18 residues. Trimming took 4 bases from V and 1 from J, leaving 20 bases between them. Germline lookup yields CDR1 MNHEY and CDR2 SVGEGT. The CDR3 protein is CASSFGGDTYQAKNIQYF. The CDR3, as DNA: TGTGCCAGCAGTTTTGGGGGGGACACCTACCAGGCCAAAAACATTCAGTACTTC.

The chain has TRBV10-3 and TRBJ1-1; D is unresolved. CDR1 and CDR2 (germline): ENHRY, SYGVKD. The CDR3 length is 12 residues. V was trimmed by 0 bases and J by 11 bases, leaving 10 bases between them. The CDR3 loop reads CAISESYEEAFF. CDR3 DNA sequence: TGTGCCATCAGTGAGTCGTACGAAGAGGCTTTCTTT.

V gene TRBV11-1 combines with J gene TRBJ1-2; D gene uncertain. Trimming removed 1 base from V and 6 bases from J, with 12 bases in between. This CDR3 comprises 14 residues. CDR1 is SGHAT, CDR2 FQDESV, per germline (reference sequence). As DNA, the CDR3 is TGTGCCAGCAGCTTAGAAGCTGGGTTGGATGGCTACACCTTC. Translating it yields CASSLEAGLDGYTF.